This TCR beta chain was retrieved from a study of response to subunit inactivated influenza vaccine. TCRdb fed the RT-PCR reads into MiXCR, producing one record per CDR3 protein. The repertoire holds a few hundred thousand distinct CDR3 sequences, approximately 10% seen once, with around 10% in the top ten. V was trimmed by 0 bases and J by 4 bases, leaving 12 bases between them. Germline CDR1 reads GTSNPN; CDR2 reads SVGIG (reference sequence). The CDR3 is 14 amino acids. A further study also used this sample, focusing on T cells expressing NK-cell markers. That work adds: Researchers built TCR beta cDNA using 5'RACE template switching with UMIs. Sorted CD3+CD56-NKG2C+, CD3+CD56+NKG2C+ and CD3+CD56+NKG2C- T cells supplied the TCR beta repertoires.

The source is a man aged 50 to 59 who received an inactivated influenza vaccine. The chain carries TRBV30 and TRBJ2-5; D perhaps matches TRBD1 (5 bases). Sequencing used PBMCs from blood, obtained on the day of vaccination. The CDR3 protein is CAWSVGHLGETQYF. CDR3 nucleotides: TGTGCCTGGAGTGTCGGACACCTAGGAGAGACCCAGTACTTC.